The 20 T cell receptor beta chains reported below all come from one sample, sequenced in a study of CD8 T cells in ankylosing spondylitis. The study's findings and limits: Apparently characteristic of ankylosing spondylitis blood was a TCR beta motif (roughly eight highly homologous variants).

These receptors are not linked to any known antigen. TCRdb re-analysed the 5' RACE reads in MiXCR, keeping a single row per CDR3 protein. In the table there are about 540,000 distinct CDR3 sequences, over 9.5% of which are singletons. The sequenced material came from blood, either unsorted or a sorted T cell fraction (not recorded which). These receptors came from a male donor with ankylosing spondylitis.

The chain has TRBV4-1 and TRBJ1-2; D possibly corresponds to TRBD1 (5 bases). Trimming removed 3 bases from V and 12 bases from J, with 17 bases in between. Germline CDR1 and CDR2: MGHRA and YSYEKL. The CDR3 is 13 amino acids. This CDR3 is CASSHSWTPGNTF. In DNA form, the CDR3 reads TGCGCCAGCAGCCATTCTTGGACACCCGGAAACACCTTC.

J is TRBJ1-3 and V is TRBV11-2, with a tentative D call TRBD1 (6 bases). The germline V gene encodes CDR1 SGHAT and CDR2 FQNNGV. V lost 5 bases, J lost 0 bases, and 26 bases lay in between. The CDR3 extends over 20 amino acids. CDR3 nucleotides: TGTGCCAGCAGCCGAACCTCGGGACATTACTACTTGAGCTCTGGAAACACCATATATTTT. Translating it yields CASSRTSGHYYLSSGNTIYF.

In this sample, this clonotype turned up many times. J is TRBJ2-1 and V is TRBV5-1; 9 bases fit TRBD2. Germline CDR1 is SGHRS and CDR2 is YFSETQ. V shed 4 bases and J 7 bases; nucleotides not matched to a gene: 12. This CDR3 region has 16 residues. In DNA form, the CDR3 reads TGCGCCAGCAGCATCTCTAGCGGGACGAGTTCGAATGAGCAGTTCTTC. This gives the protein CASSISSGTSSNEQFF.

Only a few counts were recorded for this clonotype. V usage is TRBV12-3 or TRBV12-4 and J usage is TRBJ2-1; D tentatively reads TRBD1 or TRBD2 (6 bases each). There are 16 residues in the CDR3. V was pared by 8 bases and J by 4 bases, with 21 bases between. CDR3 region: CASAVFSGGQYNEQFF. CDR3 nucleotides: TGTGCCAGCGCGGTATTCAGTGGGGGGCAGTACAATGAGCAGTTCTTC.

This clonotype was counted between two and nine times. This chain links TRBV7-9 with TRBJ1-1; TRBD1 agrees at 7 bases. This CDR3 spans 15 amino acids. Trimming cost V 1 base and J 6 bases; bases outside gene matches: 8. Per the germline V gene, CDR1 is SEHNR and CDR2 is FQNEAQ (reference sequence). CDR3 sequence (DNA): TGTGCCAGCAGCTTAGATGGGGGACAGCCATCTGAAGCTTTCTTT. Its translation: CASSLDGGQPSEAFF.

This clonotype appeared many times. The V call is TRBV2, the J call TRBJ2-2; 8 bases line up with TRBD2. Looked up from germline, CDR1 is SNHLY and CDR2 is FYNNEI. This CDR3 has 14 amino acids. Trimming removed 2 bases from V and 6 bases from J; junction bases left unmatched: 2. CDR3 DNA sequence: TGTGCCAGCAGTGAACGAGCGGGAGCCGGGGAGCTGTTTTTT. Amino acid sequence: CASSERAGAGELFF.

This clonotype was observed a few times. V gene TRBV5-1 combines with J gene TRBJ2-7; 8 bases are shared with TRBD1. The CDR3 runs to 14 residues. CDR1 is SGHRS, CDR2 YFSETQ, per germline. V shed 4 bases, J shed 5 bases, and the junction held 8 bases outside the gene matches. CDR3 DNA: TGCGCCAGCAGCCCGGACAGGGCGACCGACGAGCAGTACGTC. Its translation: CASSPDRATDEQYV.

The V gene is TRBV3-1, the J gene TRBJ2-1; D ambiguous. With 10 bases removed from V and 1 base from J, the gap between germline ends came to 11 bases. Per the germline V gene, CDR1 is LGHDT and CDR2 is YNNKEL (reference sequence). The CDR3 has 13 amino acids. CDR3 DNA: TGTGCCACCAAGCGAGCGTCCTACAATGAGCAGTTCTTC. Its translation: CATKRASYNEQFF.

The chain links TRBV7-9 to TRBJ1-1; TRBD1 might be the D (5 bases). The length of the CDR3 is 12 residues. Per germline, CDR1 SEHNR and CDR2 FQNEAQ (reference sequence). V was clipped by 1 base and J by 11 bases, with 11 bases between them. The CDR3 nucleotides are TGTGCCAGCAGCTTAGAAGGGGCGTCGGCTTTCTTT. Translation: CASSLEGASAFF.

This clonotype has only a few counts. The rearrangement links TRBV11-2 to TRBJ1-1, with D unresolved. Germline lookup yields CDR1 SGHAT and CDR2 FQNNGV. This CDR3 comprises 13 residues. Trimming took 2 bases from V and 6 from J, leaving 10 bases between them. The CDR3: CASSLFPPPEAFF. DNA for the CDR3: TGTGCCAGCAGCTTATTCCCCCCTCCTGAAGCTTTCTTT.

In this sample, this clonotype turned up a few times. The rearrangement links TRBV14 to TRBJ2-4, with D perhaps TRBD1 (6 bases). V was clipped by 0 bases and J by 8 bases, with 14 bases between them. The CDR3 length is 15 residues. Germline V CDR1 and CDR2: SGHDN, FVKESK. CDR3 residues: CASSQEGRGFDIQYF. Here the CDR3 DNA reads TGTGCCAGCAGCCAAGAGGGCAGGGGTTTTGACATTCAGTACTTC.

The V and J genes are TRBV20-1 and TRBJ2-2, with 14 bases that match TRBD2. The V gene's germline CDR1 is DFQATT and CDR2 SNEGSKA (reference sequence). The junction had 3 bases not matched to a gene; V was cut back by 0 bases and J by 6 bases. The CDR3 has 16 amino acids. This CDR3 is CSARDSGLAGAGELFF. The CDR3 DNA reads TGCAGTGCTAGAGATTCGGGACTAGCGGGAGCCGGGGAGCTGTTTTTT.

In its sample, this clonotype was seen many times. The rearrangement links TRBV29-1 to TRBJ2-5; weak D call: TRBD2 (5 bases). This CDR3 has 11 amino acids. V was cut by 4 bases and J by 5 bases, with 8 bases left in between. CDR1 is SQVTM, CDR2 ANQGSEA, per germline. CDR3 loop: CSVGEKETQYF. The CDR3 nucleotides are TGCAGCGTTGGGGAGAAGGAGACCCAGTACTTC.

The chain couples TRBV7-2 to TRBJ1-3; D unresolved. V gave up 5 bases and J gave up 0 bases, with 5 bases separating them. The CDR3 length is 13 residues. Germline V CDR1 and CDR2: SGHTA, FQGNSA. The CDR3 nucleotides read TGTGCCAGCAGCACATACTCTGGAAACACCATATATTTT. Its protein is CASSTYSGNTIYF.

This clonotype has just a few counts. V is TRBV27 and J is TRBJ2-3; D remains ambiguous. The CDR3 loop spans 15 amino acids. The germline CDR1 and CDR2 sequences are MNHEY and SMNVEV (reference sequence). Trimming pared 6 bases from V and 6 bases from J, leaving 19 bases between. CDR3 protein: CASSSNPRPWDTQYF. CDR3 nucleotides: TGTGCCAGCAGCTCAAACCCCCGACCCTGGGATACGCAGTATTTT.

CDR3 nucleotide sequence: TGTGCCAGCAGCCCCGAGGGGGGTCGCGGCTACACCTTC. This sequence encodes CASSPEGGRGYTF. V is TRBV7-9 and J is TRBJ1-2, with D maybe TRBD1 (6 bases). The CDR3 is made up of 13 amino acids. CDR1 is SEHNR, CDR2 FQNEAQ, per germline (reference sequence). Trimming took 5 bases from V and 8 from J, leaving 15 bases between them.

This clonotype was picked up many times. The gene calls are TRBV29-1 and TRBJ1-1, with no clear D. The CDR3 totals 11 residues. Trimming removed 5 bases at V and 4 bases at J, with 8 bases between. Germline V gene lookup returns CDR1 SQVTM and CDR2 ANQGSEA. CDR3 in DNA: TGCAGCGTTCTAGAGATCACTGAAGCTTTCTTT. This gives the protein CSVLEITEAFF.

The gene calls are TRBV2 and TRBJ2-3, with 7 bases fitting TRBD1. The CDR3 is 14 residues long. Germline CDR1 SNHLY, CDR2 FYNNEI. The V segment lost 6 bases and the J segment 4 bases; nucleotides outside the gene matches: 7. The CDR3 sequence: CASSSAQGADTQYF. The CDR3 bases are TGTGCCAGCAGCTCCGCCCAGGGGGCAGATACGCAGTATTTT.

This clonotype was seen only a few times. The genes are TRBV10-3 and TRBJ1-2, with D possibly being TRBD1 (6 bases). The CDR3 is made up of 15 amino acids. V lost 0 bases and J lost 5, with 13 bases in between. Germline CDR1 and CDR2: ENHRY and SYGVKD. CDR3 coding DNA: TGTGCCATCAGTGAGTCATCGGGGACACCTTATGGCTACACCTTC. Protein product: CAISESSGTPYGYTF.

V usage is TRBV20-1 and J usage is TRBJ2-4, with 7 positions matching TRBD1. The germline V gene has CDR1 DFQATT and CDR2 SNEGSKA (reference sequence). The CDR3 consists of 14 residues. Unmatched junction bases numbered 7, after V lost 0 bases and J lost 8 bases. Written as DNA, the CDR3 is TGCAGTGCTAGAGAAGAGGGACAGAGAGACATTCAGTACTTC. Amino acids: CSAREEGQRDIQYF.